This TCR beta chain was found in a study of CD8+CD57+ T cells in acquired aplastic anemia. In the study overall: Sorted CD4+ plus CD8+ cells gave DNA averaging about 3.2 ug. Study-wide results and caveats: Comparison of patients with controls identified roughly 30 shared CD8+ CDR3 sequences. Patients and healthy controls showed no significant CD8+ Simpson's diversity difference.

In germline, CDR1 is DFQATT, CDR2 SNEGSKA (reference sequence). This CDR3 region has 14 residues. This clonotype came up a few times. Antigen unknown. Given a much more abundant clone one base away, this may be a read error. Patients chosen for sequencing had CD8+CD57+ cells that had expanded, as shown by flow cytometry. Untreated patients provided the blood samples, with no therapy given before sampling. CDR3 and TCR beta VDJ profiling relied on a genomic DNA template. TCRdb reprocessed the reads with MiXCR, giving one entry per CDR3 protein. The table lists 450,000 to 600,000 distinct CDR3 sequences, approximately 32% of them singletons.

Sequencing was carried out using sorted CD4+, CD8+, or CD8+CD57+ T cells (not recorded which) from PBMCs. The chain is built from TRBV20-1 and TRBJ1-6; no reliable D call. The receptor comes from a human donor with aplastic anemia. The CDR3 DNA reads as TGCAGTGCTCCAACTGACTCCTATAGTTCACCCCTCCACTTT. Encoded protein: CSAPTDSYSSPLHF.